Detailed here is one T cell receptor (beta chain). Measured with immunoSEQ multiplex PCR; TCRdb has only the in-frame clones, and not every one. The sample yields just over 300,000 clones, about nine tenths seen once. This specimen comes from a study of blood T cell repertoires in COVID-19. This CDR3 has 14 residues. Germline CDR1 is MGHRA and CDR2 is YSYEKL. With 4 bases removed from V and 0 bases from J, the gap between germline ends came to 9 bases. The origin of this receptor is a man aged 25-45 years who had recovered from COVID-19. Sequencing used PBMCs or T cells enriched from blood (not recorded which). V usage is TRBV4-1 and J usage is TRBJ1-1; D is uncertain. The DNA of the CDR3 is TGCGCCAGCAGCCCCAATTTCATGAACACTGAAGCTTTCTTT. This translates into CASSPNFMNTEAFF.